This TCR beta chain stems from a study of blood T cell repertoires in COVID-19. Study in general: There were acute and convalescent COVID-19 samples, and they came from the United States, Italy and Spain. PBMCs, B-cell-depleted T cells, or T cells provided the cDNA or gDNA that made up the material.

The germline CDR1 and CDR2 sequences are MDHEN and SYDVKM. The CDR3 spans 15 residues. Trimming took 3 bases from V and 9 from J; bases not matched to a gene: 8. In the authors' methods: Estimation of nucleated cell counts was performed using reference gene primer amplification. Assay used: immunoSEQ multiplex PCR; TCRdb lists only in-frame clones, some missing. For V, J and clone size, that table is used; D and trimming come from the DNA. The table lists around 220,000 clones, roughly 80% of them singletons. The sequence derives from an elderly woman with acute or convalescent COVID-19. The sequenced sample was peripheral blood. The chain couples TRBV28 to TRBJ2-1; 10 nucleotides match TRBD2. CDR3 DNA: TGTGCCAGCAGTTTTGGCCTAGCGGGAGTCCGTGAGCAGTTCTTC. Protein sequence: CASSFGLAGVREQFF.